This is a list of T cell receptor beta chains from one sample in a study of cytomegalovirus exposure and HLA in healthy donors. Profiling relied on immunoSEQ multiplex PCR, and the TCRdb table lists in-frame clones only, not all of them. The sample includes some 200,000 clones, 80% of them seen just once. The specimen sequenced was PBMCs. The receptors originated from a boy aged 5-17 years in good health and CMV-seronegative. CDR3s include the opening cysteine and the closing phenylalanine or tryptophan. Fields, in order: clone size, V gene, J gene, D gene, CDR3 protein, CDR3 DNA. The D gene is left open where the match is weak. Expanded clones are given a class, and other clones once, few, many or no size at all.

abundance: .; v_gene: TRBV7-9; j_gene: TRBJ2-3; d_gene: TRBD2; CDR3aa: CASSSTGAGAGTDTQYF; CDR3nt: TGTGCCAGCAGTTCCACTGGGGCGGGAGCGGGCACAGATACGCAGTATTTT
abundance: .; v_gene: TRBV27; j_gene: TRBJ2-1; d_gene: .; CDR3aa: CASSLSSIFYYEQFF; CDR3nt: TGTGCCAGCAGTTTGAGTAGTATATTTTACTATGAGCAGTTCTTC
abundance: .; v_gene: TRBV29-1; j_gene: TRBJ1-2; d_gene: .; CDR3aa: CSVGPAGNYGYTF; CDR3nt: TGCAGCGTTGGCCCGGCCGGGAACTATGGCTACACCTTC
abundance: few; v_gene: TRBV15; j_gene: TRBJ1-3; d_gene: TRBD1; CDR3aa: CATSGQGVANTIYF; CDR3nt: TGTGCCACCAGCGGACAGGGCGTTGCAAACACCATATATTTT
abundance: .; v_gene: TRBV27; j_gene: TRBJ2-1; d_gene: TRBD2; CDR3aa: CASSLAGGPYNEQFF; CDR3nt: TGTGCCAGCAGCTTAGCGGGAGGTCCCTACAATGAGCAGTTCTTC
abundance: few; v_gene: TRBV2; j_gene: TRBJ2-7; d_gene: TRBD1; CDR3aa: CASMGQGAREQYF; CDR3nt: TGTGCCAGCATGGGCCAGGGGGCGCGGGAGCAGTACTTC
abundance: once; v_gene: TRBV5-6; j_gene: TRBJ1-2; d_gene: TRBD1; CDR3aa: CASSLYRGSYTF; CDR3nt: TGTGCCAGCAGCTTGTACAGGGGTAGCTACACCTTC
abundance: .; v_gene: TRBV30; j_gene: TRBJ1-4; d_gene: .; CDR3aa: CAWSAGTINEKLFF; CDR3nt: TGTGCCTGGAGTGCCGGGACAATTAATGAAAAACTGTTTTTT
abundance: .; v_gene: TRBV30; j_gene: TRBJ1-1; d_gene: TRBD1; CDR3aa: CAWSPTTGRNTEAFF; CDR3nt: TGTGCCTGGAGTCCCACGACAGGGCGGAACACTGAAGCTTTCTTT
abundance: .; v_gene: TRBV9; j_gene: TRBJ2-3; d_gene: .; CDR3aa: CASSARQRTDTQYF; CDR3nt: TGTGCCAGCAGCGCTCGACAGCGCACAGATACGCAGTATTTT
abundance: .; v_gene: TRBV6-1; j_gene: TRBJ1-1; d_gene: TRBD1; CDR3aa: CASSVDRGQGNTEAFF; CDR3nt: TGTGCCAGCAGTGTGGACAGGGGGCAGGGTAACACTGAAGCTTTCTTT
abundance: few; v_gene: TRBV9; j_gene: TRBJ1-6; d_gene: TRBD1; CDR3aa: CASSGTGGTSPLHF; CDR3nt: TGTGCCAGCAGCGGGACAGGGGGTACTTCACCCCTCCACTTT
abundance: few; v_gene: TRBV19; j_gene: TRBJ2-7; d_gene: TRBD1; CDR3aa: CASSTAGTGTPYEQYF; CDR3nt: TGTGCCAGTAGTACAGCCGGGACAGGGACCCCCTACGAGCAGTACTTC
abundance: .; v_gene: TRBV28; j_gene: TRBJ1-5; d_gene: TRBD1; CDR3aa: CASSLDRVGVQPQHF; CDR3nt: TGTGCCAGCAGTTTAGACAGGGTGGGGGTTCAGCCCCAGCATTTT
abundance: .; v_gene: TRBV27; j_gene: TRBJ2-5; d_gene: .; CDR3aa: CASSLRTGQETQYF; CDR3nt: TGTGCCAGCAGTTTGCGAACAGGGCAAGAGACCCAGTACTTC
abundance: .; v_gene: TRBV7-9; j_gene: TRBJ2-3; d_gene: TRBD2; CDR3aa: CASSPRLAGAQDTQYF; CDR3nt: TGTGCCAGCAGCCCAAGACTAGCGGGGGCACAAGATACGCAGTATTTT
abundance: .; v_gene: TRBV5-4; j_gene: TRBJ1-1; d_gene: TRBD1; CDR3aa: CASSWFRGQGTHAFF; CDR3nt: TGTGCCAGCAGCTGGTTTCGGGGACAGGGGACTCACGCTTTCTTT
abundance: .; v_gene: TRBV5-1; j_gene: TRBJ2-1; d_gene: TRBD2; CDR3aa: CASSTGLAGGNNEQFF; CDR3nt: TGCGCCAGCAGCACGGGACTAGCGGGAGGGAACAATGAGCAGTTCTTC
abundance: .; v_gene: TRBV11-2; j_gene: TRBJ2-7; d_gene: TRBD1; CDR3aa: CASSPPAGGYEQYF; CDR3nt: TGTGCCAGCAGCCCTCCGGCAGGGGGCTACGAGCAGTACTTC
abundance: .; v_gene: TRBV5-1; j_gene: TRBJ2-3; d_gene: TRBD1; CDR3aa: CASSLARDRATDTQYF; CDR3nt: TGCGCCAGCAGCTTGGCCCGGGACAGGGCGACAGATACGCAGTATTTT
abundance: .; v_gene: TRBV15; j_gene: TRBJ2-3; d_gene: TRBD2; CDR3aa: CATQTSGGTDTQYF; CDR3nt: TGTGCCACCCAGACTAGCGGGGGGACAGATACGCAGTATTTT
abundance: .; v_gene: TRBV12-5; j_gene: TRBJ1-3; d_gene: TRBD1; CDR3aa: CASTRDSSGNTIYF; CDR3nt: TGTGCTAGTACAAGGGACAGCTCTGGAAACACCATATATTTT
abundance: .; v_gene: TRBV4-3; j_gene: TRBJ2-4; d_gene: .; CDR3aa: CASSRGSPEGIQYF; CDR3nt: TGCGCCAGCAGCCGAGGTTCTCCGGAGGGCATTCAGTACTTC
abundance: .; v_gene: TRBV28; j_gene: TRBJ2-1; d_gene: TRBD2; CDR3aa: CASSLSRGGQFENEQFF; CDR3nt: TGTGCCAGCAGTTTGAGTCGGGGGGGGCAGTTCGAAAATGAGCAGTTCTTC
abundance: .; v_gene: TRBV6-1; j_gene: TRBJ2-2; d_gene: .; CDR3aa: CASTAITATGELFF; CDR3nt: TGTGCCAGCACTGCCATCACTGCTACCGGGGAGCTGTTTTTT
abundance: .; v_gene: TRBV18; j_gene: TRBJ2-2; d_gene: .; CDR3aa: CASSPRASGTGELFF; CDR3nt: TGTGCCAGCTCACCACGGGCATCAGGCACCGGGGAGCTGTTTTTT
abundance: .; v_gene: TRBV29-1; j_gene: TRBJ1-1; d_gene: .; CDR3aa: CSVILTRTVNTEAFF; CDR3nt: TGCAGCGTTATACTGACACGCACAGTGAACACTGAAGCTTTCTTT
abundance: .; v_gene: TRBV7-3; j_gene: TRBJ2-5; d_gene: .; CDR3aa: CASSLSGFGETQYF; CDR3nt: TGTGCCAGCAGCTTGAGCGGGTTTGGCGAGACCCAGTACTTC
abundance: .; v_gene: TRBV15; j_gene: TRBJ2-1; d_gene: .; CDR3aa: CATSRGLDYNEQFF; CDR3nt: TGTGCCACCAGCAGAGGACTAGACTACAATGAGCAGTTCTTC
abundance: once; v_gene: TRBV30; j_gene: TRBJ1-4; d_gene: .; CDR3aa: CAWSKQLEKLFF; CDR3nt: TGTGCCTGGAGTAAACAACTAGAAAAACTGTTTTTT
abundance: .; v_gene: TRBV7-6; j_gene: TRBJ1-1; d_gene: .; CDR3aa: CASSFQGDTEAFF; CDR3nt: TGTGCCAGCAGCTTCCAAGGGGACACTGAAGCTTTCTTT
abundance: .; v_gene: TRBV4-3; j_gene: TRBJ1-1; d_gene: .; CDR3aa: CASSQDLANTEAFF; CDR3nt: TGCGCCAGCAGCCAAGATCTAGCGAACACTGAAGCTTTCTTT
abundance: .; v_gene: TRBV5-5; j_gene: TRBJ2-3; d_gene: TRBD2; CDR3aa: CASSTGTSGTDTQYF; CDR3nt: TGTGCCAGCAGCACCGGGACTAGCGGTACAGATACGCAGTATTTT
abundance: .; v_gene: TRBV4-3; j_gene: TRBJ2-2; d_gene: .; CDR3aa: CASSQNIRSSANTGELFF; CDR3nt: TGCGCCAGCAGCCAAAATATTAGGAGCAGCGCGAACACCGGGGAGCTGTTTTTT
abundance: once; v_gene: TRBV7-6; j_gene: TRBJ1-1; d_gene: .; CDR3aa: CASSLVGGQTEAFF; CDR3nt: TGTGCCAGCAGCTTAGTGGGGGGGCAGACTGAAGCTTTCTTT
abundance: .; v_gene: TRBV2; j_gene: TRBJ1-2; d_gene: TRBD1; CDR3aa: CASSELWDRGLWNYGYTF; CDR3nt: TGTGCCAGCAGTGAACTTTGGGACAGGGGCCTCTGGAACTATGGCTACACCTTC
abundance: .; v_gene: TRBV19; j_gene: TRBJ1-2; d_gene: .; CDR3aa: CASSGETVNYGYTF; CDR3nt: TGTGCCAGTAGTGGGGAGACTGTGAACTATGGCTACACCTTC
abundance: once; v_gene: TRBV7-9; j_gene: TRBJ1-2; d_gene: .; CDR3aa: CASSLADGYTF; CDR3nt: TGTGCCAGCAGCTTAGCCGATGGCTACACCTTC
abundance: .; v_gene: TRBV9; j_gene: TRBJ2-1; d_gene: .; CDR3aa: CASSLRPGTTPEQFF; CDR3nt: TGTGCCAGCAGCCTAAGACCCGGGACAACGCCTGAGCAGTTCTTC
abundance: .; v_gene: TRBV5-1; j_gene: TRBJ1-2; d_gene: TRBD1; CDR3aa: CASSEDRPGLYGYTF; CDR3nt: TGCGCCAGCAGCGAGGACAGGCCAGGTCTCTATGGCTACACCTTC
abundance: .; v_gene: TRBV11-2; j_gene: TRBJ1-1; d_gene: .; CDR3aa: CASSLYPRVEGMNTEAFF; CDR3nt: TGTGCCAGCAGCTTATACCCGAGGGTTGAGGGCATGAACACTGAAGCTTTCTTT
abundance: .; v_gene: TRBV4-1; j_gene: TRBJ1-5; d_gene: TRBD1; CDR3aa: CASRRDRDSNQPQHF; CDR3nt: TGCGCCAGCAGACGGGACAGGGATAGCAATCAGCCCCAGCATTTT
abundance: .; v_gene: TRBV7-9; j_gene: TRBJ1-3; d_gene: .; CDR3aa: CASSLGGPLLSGNTIYF; CDR3nt: TGTGCCAGCAGCTTAGGGGGCCCATTACTCTCTGGAAACACCATATATTTT
abundance: .; v_gene: TRBV6-5; j_gene: TRBJ1-2; d_gene: TRBD1; CDR3aa: CASSYSSGTGGHGYTF; CDR3nt: TGTGCCAGCAGTTACTCGTCCGGGACAGGGGGCCATGGCTACACCTTC
abundance: few; v_gene: TRBV19; j_gene: TRBJ2-7; d_gene: TRBD1; CDR3aa: CASSMGDRGVYEQYF; CDR3nt: TGTGCCAGTAGTATGGGGGACAGGGGGGTCTACGAGCAGTACTTC
abundance: .; v_gene: TRBV5-4; j_gene: TRBJ1-1; d_gene: .; CDR3aa: CASSRLGGAVDTEAFF; CDR3nt: TGTGCCAGCAGTCGACTTGGGGGGGCGGTCGACACTGAAGCTTTCTTT
abundance: .; v_gene: TRBV5-8; j_gene: TRBJ2-1; d_gene: .; CDR3aa: CASSLGVAANEQFF; CDR3nt: TGTGCCAGCAGCTTGGGTGTGGCCGCCAATGAGCAGTTCTTC
abundance: .; v_gene: TRBV5-1; j_gene: TRBJ1-1; d_gene: .; CDR3aa: CASSLAGEDTEAFF; CDR3nt: TGCGCCAGCAGCTTGGCGGGGGAGGACACTGAAGCTTTCTTT
abundance: .; v_gene: TRBV6-4; j_gene: TRBJ2-3; d_gene: TRBD2; CDR3aa: CASSETSRDTQYF; CDR3nt: TGTGCCAGCAGTGAGACTAGCCGAGATACGCAGTATTTT